Below are 14 T cell receptor beta chains sequenced from a single sample in a study of PD-1 blockade in classical Hodgkin lymphoma. Time point denoted: cycle 4 day 1 (C4D1), after around six weeks of nivolumab. Relapses following autologous stem cell transplantation were seen in all patients, with brentuximab vedotin exposure varying. Sequenced by immunoSEQ multiplex PCR; TCRdb stores in-frame clones only, minus some. The sample includes approximately 20,000 clones, around 79% of them seen just once. This specimen consisted of peripheral blood mononuclear cells (PBMCs), obtained before the fourth cycle of nivolumab. Source of these receptors: a human donor with classical Hodgkin lymphoma.

The gene calls are TRBV18 and TRBJ2-5; a possible D gene is TRBD2 (5 bases). Between the trimmed V and J ends, which lost 4 bases and 4 bases, there was a span of 16 bases. This CDR3 has 15 residues. Looked up from germline, CDR1 is KGHSH and CDR2 is LQKENI. CDR3 in DNA: TGTGCCAGCTCACTTCGAATAGAGGGTGGAGAGACCCAGTACTTC. It is translated as CASSLRIEGGETQYF.

In its sample, this clone was seen a few times. V is TRBV29-1 and J is TRBJ2-1, with D possibly matching TRBD2 (6 bases). Germline CDR1 SQVTM, CDR2 ANQGSEA. CDR3 size: 12 residues. V shed 5 bases and J shed 8 bases, with 13 bases lying between them. CDR3 sequence reads: CSVRGTGDEQFF. For the CDR3, the DNA is TGCAGCGTTCGGGGGACCGGGGATGAGCAGTTCTTC.

CDR3 in DNA: TGCGCCAGCAGGGGGACAGCCAACACCGGGGAGCTGTTTTTT. Its protein is CASRGTANTGELFF. This chain uses TRBV10-1 with TRBJ2-2; 7 nucleotides align to TRBD1. CDR3 length equals 14 residues. V gave up 6 bases and J gave up 2 bases; unmatched junction bases: 3. Looked up from germline, CDR1 is WNHNN and CDR2 is SYGVQD (reference sequence).

CDR3 sequence reads: CASSPRQGPGELFF. The CDR3 DNA is TGTGCCAGCAGCCCACGACAAGGTCCCGGGGAGCTGTTTTTT. V and J are TRBV11-2 and TRBJ2-2; D is uncertain. Between the trimmed V and J ends, which lost 5 bases and 6 bases, there was a span of 13 bases. Germline CDR1 is SGHAT and CDR2 is FQNNGV. CDR3 length: 14 amino acids.

The gene calls are TRBV6-1 and TRBJ2-7; 9 bases are a match to TRBD1. Per the germline V gene, CDR1 is MNHNS and CDR2 is SASEGT. The CDR3 is made up of 13 amino acids. Germline trimming cut 4 bases from V and 7 bases from J; bases unmatched to any gene: 5. CDR3 in amino acids: CASSAGQGWEQYF. The DNA of the CDR3 is TGTGCCAGCAGTGCAGGACAGGGGTGGGAGCAGTACTTC.

This clone is large within its sample. The V call is TRBV27, the J call TRBJ2-6; D may be TRBD1 or TRBD2 (7 bases each). Germline lookup yields CDR1 MNHEY and CDR2 SMNVEV (reference sequence). Between the trimmed V and J ends, which lost 5 bases and 2 bases, there was a span of 13 bases. The CDR3 is made up of 16 amino acids. The CDR3 region is CASSQSGTAGANVLTF. The CDR3 region has the DNA TGTGCCAGCAGTCAGAGCGGGACAGCTGGGGCCAACGTCCTGACTTTC. Full variable domain (missing parts from reference TRBV27 and TRBJ2-6): EAQVTQNPRYLITVTGKKLTVTCSQNMNHEYMSWYRQDPGLGLRQIYYSMNVEVTDKGDVPEGYKVSRKEKRNFPLILESPSPNQTSLYFCASSQSGTAGANVLTFGAGSRLTVL.

The chain couples TRBV7-6 to TRBJ2-7, with D perhaps TRBD2 (5 bases). Looked up from germline, CDR1 is SGHVS and CDR2 is FNYEAQ. This CDR3 comprises 14 residues. Trimming left V 2 bases short and J 3 bases short, with 11 bases between. The DNA of the CDR3 is TGTGCCAGCAGCTTAAGCGGCGGAAACTACGAGCAGTACTTC. It is translated as CASSLSGGNYEQYF.

The V and J genes are TRBV7-8 and TRBJ2-5; tentatively, D is TRBD2 (6 bases). V lost 2 bases, J lost 5 bases, and 15 bases lay in between. Germline loops: CDR1 SGHVS, CDR2 FQNEAQ. The CDR3 spans 15 residues. In DNA form, the CDR3 reads TGTGCCAGCAGCTTACAGGGAGGTTACGGGGAGACCCAGTACTTC. Protein product: CASSLQGGYGETQYF.

The J gene is TRBJ1-3, the V gene TRBV5-5, with 7 positions matching TRBD1. Germline V gene sequence: CDR1 SGHKS, CDR2 YYEKEE (reference sequence). The CDR3 contains 17 residues. Trimming cost V 0 bases and J 0 bases; bases outside gene matches: 6. The CDR3 region has the DNA TGTGCCAGCAGCTTGGCCATGGGACAGCACTCTGGAAACACCATATATTTT. This codes for CASSLAMGQHSGNTIYF.

This chain links TRBV27 with TRBJ2-7, with 8 bases aligning to TRBD1. J gave up 0 bases and V 0 bases, and 7 bases lay outside the gene matches. Looked up from germline, CDR1 is MNHEY and CDR2 is SMNVEV (reference sequence). This CDR3 comprises 17 residues. CDR3 nucleotides: TGTGCCAGCAGTTTATCCTCAGGGGGCAGTAGCTCCTACGAGCAGTACTTC. It translates to CASSLSSGGSSSYEQYF.

This chain joins TRBV5-1 and TRBJ2-7; TRBD2 matches at 11 bases. The CDR3 extends over 18 amino acids. V was pared by 4 bases and J by 0 bases, with 12 bases of the junction left unmatched. Germline V gene sequence: CDR1 SGHRS, CDR2 YFSETQ. CDR3 sequence reads: CASSGGLPTSGSSYEQYF. CDR3 nucleotides: TGCGCCAGCAGCGGTGGACTCCCAACTAGCGGGAGCTCCTACGAGCAGTACTTC.

V usage is TRBV18 and J usage is TRBJ1-2; no clear D gene. Germline assignment: CDR1 KGHSH and CDR2 LQKENI. Trimming removed 2 bases at V and 7 bases at J, with 14 bases between. The CDR3 sequence is 14 residues long. The CDR3 reads CASSPFSGGGGYTF. The CDR3 DNA reads TGTGCCAGCTCACCATTTTCGGGCGGTGGTGGCTACACCTTC.

The chain links TRBV19 to TRBJ1-1; D is ambiguous. V lost 2 bases and J lost 1, with 11 bases in between. The CDR3 loop spans 15 amino acids. In germline, CDR1 is LNHDA, CDR2 SQIVND (reference sequence). CDR3 sequence (DNA): TGTGCCAGTAGTATAAGGGAGATATCGAACACTGAAGCTTTCTTT. Its translation: CASSIREISNTEAFF.

The chain links TRBV11-2 to TRBJ1-2; no clear D. CDR3 length: 15 amino acids. Germline assignment: CDR1 SGHAT and CDR2 FQNNGV. Trimming cost V 1 base and J 2 bases, with 11 bases left between them. The CDR3 nucleotides read TGTGCCAGCAGCTTAGTAGCGGCCTCCAACTATGGCTACACCTTC. Its translation: CASSLVAASNYGYTF.